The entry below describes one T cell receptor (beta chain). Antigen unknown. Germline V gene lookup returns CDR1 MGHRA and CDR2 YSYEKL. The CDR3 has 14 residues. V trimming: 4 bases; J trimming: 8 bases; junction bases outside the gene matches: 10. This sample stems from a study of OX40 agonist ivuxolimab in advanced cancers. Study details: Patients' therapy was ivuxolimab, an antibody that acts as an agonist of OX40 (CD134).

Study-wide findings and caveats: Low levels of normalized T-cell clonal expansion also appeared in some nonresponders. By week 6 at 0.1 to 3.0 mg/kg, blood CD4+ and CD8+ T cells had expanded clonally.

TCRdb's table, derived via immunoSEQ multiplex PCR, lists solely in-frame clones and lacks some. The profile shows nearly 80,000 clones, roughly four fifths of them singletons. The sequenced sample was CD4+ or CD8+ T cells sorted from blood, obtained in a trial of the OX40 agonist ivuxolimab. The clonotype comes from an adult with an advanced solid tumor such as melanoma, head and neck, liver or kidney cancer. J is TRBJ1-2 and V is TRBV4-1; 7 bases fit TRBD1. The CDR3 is CASSRPDRDQGYTF. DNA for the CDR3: TGCGCCAGCAGCCGGCCCGACAGGGATCAAGGCTACACCTTC.